This T cell receptor beta chain came from a study of shared clonotypes between healthy human individuals. TCRdb keeps only in-frame clones here, not all; method: immunoSEQ multiplex PCR. The sample lists about 680,000 clones; roughly 70% were seen once. The source material was memory CD4+ T cells sorted from blood. Subset of the sample: CD45RA-negative fraction. The sequence came from a young woman in good health.

The CDR3 loop reads CASSAGTGLIYEQYF. DNA of the CDR3: TGTGCCAGCAGCGCCGGGACAGGGTTAATCTACGAGCAGTACTTC. V gene TRBV28 combines with J gene TRBJ2-7, with 9 bases that match TRBD1. V shed 6 bases and J 3 bases; nucleotides not matched to a gene: 9. This CDR3 spans 15 amino acids. Per germline, CDR1 MDHEN and CDR2 SYDVKM.